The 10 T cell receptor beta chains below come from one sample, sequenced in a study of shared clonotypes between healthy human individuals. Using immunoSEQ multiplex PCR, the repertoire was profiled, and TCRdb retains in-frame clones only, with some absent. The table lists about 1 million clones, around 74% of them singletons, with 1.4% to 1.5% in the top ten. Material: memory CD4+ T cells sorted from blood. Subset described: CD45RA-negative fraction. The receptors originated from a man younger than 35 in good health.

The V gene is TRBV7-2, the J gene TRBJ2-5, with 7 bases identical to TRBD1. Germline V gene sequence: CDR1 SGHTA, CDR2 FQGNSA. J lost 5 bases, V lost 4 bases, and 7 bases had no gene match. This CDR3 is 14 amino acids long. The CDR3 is CASSSPARGETQYF. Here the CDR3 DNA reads TGTGCCAGCAGCTCACCGGCCAGGGGGGAGACCCAGTACTTC.

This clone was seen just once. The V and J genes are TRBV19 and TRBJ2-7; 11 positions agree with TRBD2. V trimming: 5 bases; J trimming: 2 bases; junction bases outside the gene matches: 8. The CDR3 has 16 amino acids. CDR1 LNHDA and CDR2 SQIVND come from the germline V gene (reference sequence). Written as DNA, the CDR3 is TGTGCCAGTAGTTCGACGGGACTAGCGGTTACCTACGAGCAGTACTTC. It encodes CASSSTGLAVTYEQYF.

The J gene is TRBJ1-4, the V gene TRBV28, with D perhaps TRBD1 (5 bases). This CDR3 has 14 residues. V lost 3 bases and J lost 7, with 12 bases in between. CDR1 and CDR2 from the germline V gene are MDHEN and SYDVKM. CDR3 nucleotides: TGTGCCAGCAGTTTCCCCCAGGGCGGTGAAAAACTGTTTTTT. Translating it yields CASSFPQGGEKLFF.

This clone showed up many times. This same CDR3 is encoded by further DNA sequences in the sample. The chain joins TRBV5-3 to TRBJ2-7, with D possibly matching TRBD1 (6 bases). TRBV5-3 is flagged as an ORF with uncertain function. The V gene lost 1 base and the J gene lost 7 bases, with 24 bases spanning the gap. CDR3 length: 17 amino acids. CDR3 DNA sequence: TGTGCCAGAAGCTTGACCGGGACGGACAGTTTGATGAGGGAGCAGTACTTC. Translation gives CARSLTGTDSLMREQYF.

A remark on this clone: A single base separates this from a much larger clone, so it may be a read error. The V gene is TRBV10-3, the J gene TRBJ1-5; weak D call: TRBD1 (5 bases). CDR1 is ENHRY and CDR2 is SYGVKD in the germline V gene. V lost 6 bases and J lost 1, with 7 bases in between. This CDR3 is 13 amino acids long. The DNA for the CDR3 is TGTGCCATCAGCCGGGACAGCAATCAGCCCCAGCATTTT. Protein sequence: CAISRDSNQPQHF.

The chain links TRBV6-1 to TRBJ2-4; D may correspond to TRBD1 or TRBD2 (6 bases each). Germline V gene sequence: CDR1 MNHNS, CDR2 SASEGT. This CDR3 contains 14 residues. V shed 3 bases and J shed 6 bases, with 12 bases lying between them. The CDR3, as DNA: TGTGCCAGCAGTGAGGGGGGCTCTGGAAACATTCAGTACTTC. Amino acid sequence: CASSEGGSGNIQYF.

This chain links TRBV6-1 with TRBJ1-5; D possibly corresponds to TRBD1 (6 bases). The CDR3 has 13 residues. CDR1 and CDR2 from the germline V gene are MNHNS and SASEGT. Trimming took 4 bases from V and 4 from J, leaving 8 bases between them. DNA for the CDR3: TGTGCCAGCAGTGTTGACAGGAATCAGCCCCAGCATTTT. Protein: CASSVDRNQPQHF.

The CDR3 loop reads CASSQTGTERNGELFF. For the CDR3, the DNA is TGTGCCAGCAGCCAAACCGGGACTGAACGTAACGGGGAGCTGTTTTTT. The genes are TRBV5-5 and TRBJ2-2; D is perhaps TRBD2 (6 bases). This CDR3 is built from 16 residues. Trimming pared 4 bases from V and 7 bases from J, leaving 20 bases between. Germline V gene sequence: CDR1 SGHKS, CDR2 YYEKEE (reference sequence).

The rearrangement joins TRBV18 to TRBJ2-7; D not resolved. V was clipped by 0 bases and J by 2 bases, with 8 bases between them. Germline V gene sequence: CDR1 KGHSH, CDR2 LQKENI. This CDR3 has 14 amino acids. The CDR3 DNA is TGTGCCAGCTCACCACCGAGACGGCCCTACGAGCAGTACTTC. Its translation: CASSPPRRPYEQYF.

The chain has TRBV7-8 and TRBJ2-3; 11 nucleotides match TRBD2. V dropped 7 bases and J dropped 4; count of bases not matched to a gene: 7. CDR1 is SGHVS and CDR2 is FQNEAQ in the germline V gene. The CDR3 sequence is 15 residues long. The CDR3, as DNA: TGTGCCAGCACTTTAACTAGCGGGGGTGCAGATACGCAGTATTTT. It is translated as CASTLTSGGADTQYF.